The 8 T cell receptor beta chains below were found in one sample sequenced in a study of monozygotic twins with cystic fibrosis. TCRdb keeps only in-frame clones here, not all; method: immunoSEQ multiplex PCR. The table shows tens of thousands of clones, with nearly 85% occurring only once. The sequencing input was blood. These receptors came from a girl aged 2-15 years with cystic fibrosis.

The chain combines TRBV7-2 with TRBJ1-4, with 8 bases matching TRBD1. Germline V gene sequence: CDR1 SGHTA, CDR2 FQGNSA. The CDR3 contains 15 residues. The V segment lost 3 bases and the J segment 4 bases; nucleotides outside the gene matches: 4. CDR3 bases: TGTGCCAGCAGCTTTAGCGACAGGGGTAATGAAAAACTGTTTTTT. Residues: CASSFSDRGNEKLFF. The full variable domain, in which reference TRBV7-2 and TRBJ1-4 provide the parts outside the CDR3, is GAGVSQSPSNKVTEKGKDVELRCDPISGHTALYWYRQSLGQGLEFLIYFQGNSAPDKSGLPSDRFSAERTGGSVSTLTIQRTQQEDSAVYLCASSFSDRGNEKLFFGSGTQLSVL.

The chain joins TRBV13 to TRBJ1-1; no definite D call. Per germline, CDR1 PRHDT and CDR2 FYEKMQ (reference sequence). Trimming removed 7 bases from V and 4 bases from J, with 13 bases in between. The CDR3 runs 13 residues. In nucleotides, the CDR3 is TGTGCCAGCACCATTTTGATGGCCACTGAAGCTTTCTTT. It codes for CASTILMATEAFF.

Only one count was recorded for this clone. The J gene is TRBJ2-7, the V gene TRBV5-4; perhaps TRBD1 as D (6 bases). This CDR3 region has 14 residues. The V end was cut by 0 bases, the J end by 2 bases, with 9 bases between. Germline CDR1 reads SGHNT; CDR2 reads YYREEE (reference sequence). The CDR3 loop is CASSLGGTPYEQYF. CDR3 coding DNA: TGTGCCAGCAGCTTGGGAGGGACACCCTACGAGCAGTACTTC.

The CDR3 coding sequence is TGCGCCAGCAGCCAATCGGTTTGGGGGCAGGGCGCTGGAAACACCATATATTTT. Protein sequence: CASSQSVWGQGAGNTIYF. J is TRBJ1-3 and V is TRBV4-1; D possibly corresponds to TRBD1 (6 bases). This CDR3 is 18 amino acids long. Germline-derived CDR1 and CDR2 are MGHRA and YSYEKL. Trimming removed 2 bases from V and 2 bases from J, with 19 bases in between.

This clone was counted a few times. V and J are TRBV6-1 and TRBJ1-5; possibly TRBD1 for D (5 bases). Germline V gene data show CDR1 as MNHNS and CDR2 as SASEGT. There are 14 residues in the CDR3. V was clipped by 4 bases and J by 2 bases, with 9 bases between them. The CDR3 DNA follows: TGTGCCAGCAGTGGGAGGGGTCGCAATCAGCCCCAGCATTTT. Translated: CASSGRGRNQPQHF.

J is TRBJ1-5 and V is TRBV4-1, with D possibly TRBD1 on 6 matching bases. This CDR3 comprises 19 residues. The V and J ends lost 1 base and 2 bases respectively, with 21 bases between them. Germline V gene data show CDR1 as MGHRA and CDR2 as YSYEKL. CDR3 in DNA: TGCGCCAGCAGCCAAGGGCGAGGCAGGGGAGGGATGGGCAATCAGCCCCAGCATTTT. It translates to CASSQGRGRGGMGNQPQHF.

This clone has more than one count but fewer than ten. V gene TRBV7-9 combines with J gene TRBJ2-1; possible D gene TRBD2, 7 bases. V gave up 5 bases and J gave up 5 bases, with 22 bases separating them. Germline CDR1 and CDR2: SEHNR and FQNEAQ (reference sequence). The CDR3 is 17 amino acids. DNA of the CDR3: TGTGCCAGCAGCCAAGGGGGGGCCAGAAGGGCCCACAATGAGCAGTTCTTC. Residues: CASSQGGARRAHNEQFF.

V usage is TRBV5-5 and J usage is TRBJ2-4; D ambiguous. Germline CDR1 SGHKS, CDR2 YYEKEE (reference sequence). The CDR3 is 15 amino acids. V was trimmed by 2 bases and J by 0 bases, leaving 9 bases between them. The CDR3: CASSLRAQAKNIQYF. CDR3 bases: TGTGCCAGCAGCTTACGGGCCCAAGCCAAAAACATTCAGTACTTC.